This TCR beta chain was identified in a study of control samples from healthy donors and cancer patients. V trimming: 6 bases; J trimming: 3 bases; junction bases outside the gene matches: 8. The CDR3 runs 15 residues. Germline V CDR1 and CDR2: MNHEY, SVGAGI. Data came from immunoSEQ multiplex PCR; TCRdb stores just in-frame clones and leaves some out. The sample carries around 30,000 clones, approximately 94% recorded once. The sample comprised PBMCs. The sequence was obtained from a man aged 40-55 years with colorectal cancer. This chain connects TRBV6-5 to TRBJ1-5, with TRBD1 identical over 7 bases. The CDR3 region has the DNA TGTGCCAGCAGATTGGACAGGTCTTCCAATCAGCCCCAGCATTTT. This encodes CASRLDRSSNQPQHF.